This T cell receptor (beta chain) was recorded in a study of T-cell reconstitution after alpha-beta-depleted transplantation in children. V trimming: 1 base; J trimming: 1 base; junction bases outside the gene matches: 1. The CDR3 has 15 amino acids. CDR1 is SGHRS, CDR2 YFSETQ, per germline. Library preparation (for TCRbeta) was performed with unique molecular identifiers. TCRdb passed the PCR reads through MiXCR, listing each CDR3 protein once. Here the sample spans approximately 350,000 distinct CDR3 sequences, about a tenth being singletons. The sequencing used PBMCs from the stem cell graft donor, collected from the stem cell graft. This TCR came from a human donor who donated a stem cell graft to a child with acute lymphoblastic leukemia. The J gene is TRBJ2-2, the V gene TRBV5-1; 7 bases fit TRBD1. Written as DNA, the CDR3 is TGCGCCAGCAGCTTGTGGACAGGGAACACCGGGGAGCTGTTTTTT. Protein sequence: CASSLWTGNTGELFF. Using reference TRBV5-1 and TRBJ2-2 for the parts outside the CDR3, the full variable domain is KAGVTQTPRYLIKTRGQQVTLSCSPISGHRSVSWYQQTPGQGLQFLFEYFSETQRNKGNFPGRFSGRQFSNSRSEMNVSTLELGDSALYLCASSLWTGNTGELFFGEGSRLTVL.